This T cell receptor beta chain was observed in a study of OX40 agonist ivuxolimab in advanced cancers. Germline-derived CDR1 and CDR2 are SGDLS and YYNGEE. This CDR3 contains 16 residues. V lost 3 bases to trimming and J lost 0 bases, with 15 bases between them. The assay was immunoSEQ multiplex PCR, and TCRdb's table has in-frame clones only and misses some. The sample records over 35,000 clones, 70% to 90% being singletons. The receptor was derived from an adult with an advanced solid tumor such as melanoma, head and neck, liver or kidney cancer. The chain recombines TRBV9 with TRBJ1-1, with TRBD1 as a possible D gene (6 bases). Sample: CD4+ or CD8+ T cells sorted from blood, taken in a trial of the OX40 agonist ivuxolimab. CDR3 protein: CASSEGGPNMNTEAFF. The CDR3 DNA reads as TGTGCCAGCAGCGAGGGGGGACCTAACATGAACACTGAAGCTTTCTTT. The full variable domain, rest sourced from reference TRBV9 and TRBJ1-1, is DSGVTQTPKHLITATGQRVTLRCSPRSGDLSVYWYQQSLDQGLQFLIQYYNGEERAKGNILERFSAQQFPDLHSELNLSSLELGDSALYFCASSEGGPNMNTEAFFGQGTRLTVV.